These T cell receptor beta chains were read from a single sample in a study of blood T cell repertoires in COVID-19. The repertoire was sequenced with immunoSEQ multiplex PCR; TCRdb's copy has only in-frame clones and lacks some. The sample lists 81,000 or so clones, approximately 85% occurring once. The sample comprised peripheral blood. The receptors here all came from a man aged 50 or older with COVID-19, enrolled during active disease. CDR3s include the opening cysteine and the closing phenylalanine or tryptophan. D genes are given only for firm matches. Clone sizes are given selectively: once, few, many, or a class where the clone is expanded.

V gene	clone size	D gene	J gene	CDR3 DNA	CDR3 protein
TRBV5-8	-	TRBD1	TRBJ1-4	TGTGCCAGCAGCTTCGGGACAGGGGATGAAAAACTGTTTTTT	CASSFGTGDEKLFF
TRBV6-5	-	-	TRBJ1-2	TGTGCCAGCAGCCCAGCGACAGCTTTCTATGGCTACACCTTC	CASSPATAFYGYTF
TRBV18	-	TRBD1	TRBJ2-7	TGTGCCAGCTCACCACGGGGACAGGGGGCCTACGAGCAGTACTTC	CASSPRGQGAYEQYF
TRBV24-1	-	-	TRBJ1-2	TGTGCCACCAGTGACCCGGCCCAGGGTTTGTTTCGAGGCTACACCTTC	CATSDPAQGLFRGYTF
TRBV19	-	TRBD1	TRBJ2-7	TGTGCCAGTACCGGGGACAGGGGATACGAGCAGTACTTC	CASTGDRGYEQYF
TRBV30	few	-	TRBJ1-2	TGTGCCTGGAGCAGAAATCCCTATGGCTACACCTTC	CAWSRNPYGYTF
TRBV28	-	-	TRBJ1-2	TGTGCCAGCAGTTTCGGGGAGTATGGCTACACCTTC	CASSFGEYGYTF
TRBV7-8	-	TRBD1	TRBJ2-1	TGTGCCAGCAGCGGGACAGGCAATGAGCAGTTCTTC	CASSGTGNEQFF
TRBV11-3	few	TRBD2	TRBJ2-1	TGTGCCAGCAGCAGGGGTGGCGGGAGCGTCGAGCAGTTCTTC	CASSRGGGSVEQFF
TRBV7-3	-	TRBD2	TRBJ2-1	TGTGCCAGCAGCTTACGTGGCGGGGGAAACAATGAGCAGTTCTTC	CASSLRGGGNNEQFF
TRBV5-4	-	-	TRBJ1-6	TGTGCCAGCAGCCAGGGACTGCTGCTGTCACCCCTCCACTTT	CASSQGLLLSPLHF
TRBV27	few	TRBD2	TRBJ2-1	TGTGCCAGCAGCCGCGGGACTAGCGGCGACAATGAGCAGTTCTTC	CASSRGTSGDNEQFF
TRBV2	-	TRBD1	TRBJ2-7	TGTGCCAGCAAACGTGGGACAGGGCCGGCCTACGAGCAGTACTTC	CASKRGTGPAYEQYF
TRBV7-9	-	TRBD1	TRBJ1-2	TGTGCCAGCAGCTTAGTAGGGGGCAATGGCTACACCTTC	CASSLVGGNGYTF
TRBV7-2	-	TRBD2	TRBJ2-7	TGTGCCAGCAGCTTGGGGACTAGCGCTATCAACGAGCAGTACTTC	CASSLGTSAINEQYF
TRBV7-2	-	TRBD1	TRBJ2-1	TGTGCCAGCCGACAGGGGGATGAGCAGTTCTTC	CASRQGDEQFF
TRBV28	-	TRBD1	TRBJ2-1	TGTGCCAGCAGTCTCCATTCGGACAGGTACAATGAGCAGTTCTTC	CASSLHSDRYNEQFF
TRBV25-1	-	TRBD2	TRBJ2-7	TGTGCCAGCAGCCCCGCCGGGGGGTACGAGCAGTACTTC	CASSPAGGYEQYF
TRBV6-4	-	TRBD1	TRBJ1-5	TGTGCCAGCAGTGTCACCGCAGGGGGGAATCAGCCCCAGCATTTT	CASSVTAGGNQPQHF
TRBV30	-	-	TRBJ1-2	TGTGCCTGGAGCATCGGAGCTAACTATGGCTACACCTTC	CAWSIGANYGYTF